Below, 23 T cell receptor beta chains from the same sample are listed, as sequenced in a study of T cells in women clearing cervical HPV infection. Clones were sequenced by immunoSEQ multiplex PCR, and TCRdb holds only the in-frame ones, with some missing. Its clone listing holds approximately 33,000 clones. The specimen was blood buffy coat. The receptors originated from a woman between 18 and 70 years old with a cervical HPV16 infection that either progressed to CIN3+ or cleared (not recorded which).

As for this clone: The read falls 3 residues short of the CDR3 end, and the missing part is taken from the germline J gene. The chain employs TRBV7-2 and TRBJ1-1; tentatively, D is TRBD1 (6 bases). V was clipped by 1 base and J by 0 bases, with 9 bases between them. CDR1 SGHTA and CDR2 FQGNSA come from the germline V gene. The CDR3 totals 15 residues. Incomplete CDR3 DNA: TGTGCCAGCAGCTTAGTGGCAGGGGTGAACACTGAA. It codes for CASSLVAGVNTE. Given in full, the CDR3 is CASSLVAGVNTEAFF.

A note on this clone: With the read ending 3 residues before the CDR3 end, the germline J gene is used to fill in that end. V gene TRBV5-1 combines with J gene TRBJ2-1; 8 nucleotides agree with TRBD1. This CDR3 comprises 14 residues. Trimming at V came to 4 bases and at J to 6 bases, leaving 6 bases not matched to a gene. Germline V lookup: CDR1 SGHRS, CDR2 YFSETQ. The CDR3 protein is CASSAGQEGNEQFF. The CDR3 DNA, read in part, is TGCGCCAGCAGCGCGGGACAGGAGGGCAATGAG.

Regarding this clone: The read halts 3 residues ahead of the CDR3 end, with the missing end drawn from the germline J gene. V is TRBV7-6 and J is TRBJ2-7, with 7 bases aligning to TRBD1. Germline CDR1 reads SGHVS; CDR2 reads FNYEAQ. Germline trimming cut 1 base from V and 1 base from J; bases unmatched to any gene: 10. This CDR3 is built from 17 residues. CDR3 DNA, as far as it was read: TGTGCCAGCAGCTTAGAGGCCCGGGACAGCTGGTCCTACGAG. Protein product: CASSLEARDSWSYE. The CDR3 in its entirety is CASSLEARDSWSYEQYF.

Remarks on this clone: The CDR3 goes on 3 residues after the read ends, and that part is filled in from the germline J gene. The V and J genes are TRBV7-2 and TRBJ1-2; tentatively, D is TRBD1 (6 bases). The germline V gene has CDR1 SGHTA and CDR2 FQGNSA. This CDR3 has 17 residues. The CDR3: CASSLARAGGLYNDYTF. Incomplete CDR3 DNA: TGTGCCAGCAGCTTAGCGCGGGCGGGGGGGCTCTACAATGAC.

Note on this clone: The read ends 3 residues early relative to the CDR3; the germline J gene fills the gap. This chain uses TRBV20-1 with TRBJ2-3; weak D call: TRBD1 (5 bases). The CDR3 has 15 residues. Germline V gives CDR1 DFQATT, CDR2 SNEGSKA (reference sequence). Trimming shortened V by 1 base and J by 2 bases, and 13 bases separated the two germline ends. The CDR3: CSARGGPELTDTQYF. The part of the CDR3 DNA that was read is TGCAGTGCTAGAGGGGGCCCGGAACTCACAGATACG.

About this clone: Sequencing ends 3 residues short of the CDR3 end; the germline J gene provides the rest. The chain couples TRBV7-6 to TRBJ2-7; 9 positions match TRBD2. The trim removed 8 bases at V and 4 bases at J, leaving 6 bases unmatched. Germline CDR1 reads SGHVS; CDR2 reads FNYEAQ. CDR3 length: 13 residues. CDR3 sequence: CASGSGRSYEQYF. CDR3 DNA (partial): TGTGCCAGCGGTAGCGGGAGATCATACGAG.

Notes on this clone: The read is 3 residues too short to cover the CDR3 end, so that end is filled in from the germline J gene. This chain uses TRBV13 with TRBJ1-1; D is perhaps TRBD1 (5 bases). This CDR3 contains 19 residues. Germline-derived CDR1 and CDR2 are PRHDT and FYEKMQ (reference sequence). V was cut by 2 bases and J by 4 bases, with 26 bases left in between. CDR3 DNA, as far as it was read: TGTGCCAGCAGCTTAATCCGTTTTTTTGGGCTCGAAAGGGGCACTGAA. Protein product: CASSLIRFFGLERGTE. The complete CDR3 protein is CASSLIRFFGLERGTEAFF.

Worth noting for this clone: The sequenced fragment ends 3 residues before the CDR3 boundary, so the rest is inferred from the germline J gene. J is TRBJ1-2 and V is TRBV7-2; the D gene is possibly TRBD1 (5 bases). The germline CDR1 and CDR2 sequences are SGHTA and FQGNSA. The CDR3 covers 12 residues. CDR3 DNA, as far as it was read: TGTGCCAGCAGCCTTCAGGGCTACGAC. Translating it yields CASSLQGYD. The full CDR3 sequence reads CASSLQGYDYTF. Drawing the rest from reference TRBV7-2 and TRBJ1-2, the complete variable domain is GAGVSQSPSNKVTEKGKDVELRCDPISGHTALYWYRQSLGQGLEFLIYFQGNSAPDKSGLPSDRFSAERTGGSVSTLTIQRTQQEDSAVYLCASSLQGYDYTFGSGTRLTVV.

With regard to this clone: Read sequence stops 3 residues before the CDR3 end, and the germline J gene provides the missing end. The V and J genes are TRBV28 and TRBJ2-3; 8 bases are a match to TRBD2. The germline CDR1 and CDR2 sequences are MDHEN and SYDVKM. The CDR3 sequence is 14 residues long. CDR3 amino acids: CASSLSGTRETQYF. CDR3 bases read: TGTGCCAGCAGTTTATCCGGGACTAGAGAGACG.

As concerns this clone: The read terminates 3 residues before the CDR3 end, so the remaining end is supplied by the germline J gene. This chain uses TRBV29-1 with TRBJ2-2, with 9 bases identical to TRBD1. Germline V gene data show CDR1 as SQVTM and CDR2 as ANQGSEA. The CDR3 is 13 amino acids. The sequenced CDR3 bases are TGCAGCGCAGAAGACAGGGGGAATGAAAAG. This translates into CSAEDRGNEK. The CDR3, in full, reads CSAEDRGNEKLFF.

On this clone: The CDR3 is cut off 3 residues early in the read; its end comes from the germline J gene. The chain couples TRBV7-2 to TRBJ2-2; TRBD2 agrees at 8 bases. Germline V gene sequence: CDR1 SGHTA, CDR2 FQGNSA. The CDR3 runs to 15 residues. The junction had 5 bases not matched to a gene; V was cut back by 2 bases and J by 6 bases. CDR3 amino acids: CASSLITSGAGELFF. The covered CDR3 bases are TGTGCCAGCAGCTTAATCACTAGCGGCGCCGGGGAG.

Notes on this clone: The read stops 3 residues short of the end of the CDR3; the missing end is completed from the germline J gene. The chain uses TRBV19 and TRBJ1-2; 7 bases map to TRBD1. The CDR3 consists of 15 residues. V shed 6 bases and J 5 bases; nucleotides not matched to a gene: 12. Germline V gives CDR1 LNHDA, CDR2 SQIVND (reference sequence). This CDR3 reads CASRPVDRAPYGYTF. The DNA read from the CDR3 is TGTGCCAGTAGGCCCGTAGACAGGGCTCCTTATGGC. Based on the CDR3 plus reference TRBV19 and TRBJ1-2, the full variable domain is DGGITQSPKYLFRKEGQNVTLSCEQNLNHDAMYWYRQDPGQGLRLIYYSQIVNDFQKGDIAEGYSVSREKKESFPLTVTSAQKNPTAFYLCASRPVDRAPYGYTFGSGTRLTVV.

With regard to this clone: The read is 3 residues too short to cover the CDR3 end, so that end is filled in from the germline J gene. The V gene is TRBV19, the J gene TRBJ2-2, with 9 nucleotides matching TRBD1. The CDR3 loop spans 13 amino acids. The germline V gene has CDR1 LNHDA and CDR2 SQIVND (reference sequence). CDR3 DNA (partial): TGTGCCAGTAGTAGGGACAGGGACGAAAAG. Amino acids: CASSRDRDEK. The CDR3, in full, reads CASSRDRDEKLFF.

As concerns this clone: Read coverage stops 3 residues before the CDR3 terminus; the germline J gene supplies the remainder. This chain links TRBV11-2 with TRBJ1-1; D possibly corresponds to TRBD1 (6 bases). Deletions cut 1 base from V and 2 bases from J, with 11 bases between. The CDR3 totals 15 residues. CDR1 SGHAT and CDR2 FQNNGV come from the germline V gene. The sequenced CDR3 bases are TGTGCCAGCAGCTTAGTAACAGGGTTTAACACTGAA. It codes for CASSLVTGFNTE. The whole CDR3 is CASSLVTGFNTEAFF.

Details on this clone: Read sequence stops 3 residues before the CDR3 end, and the germline J gene provides the missing end. The chain uses TRBV7-6 and TRBJ2-7; D might be TRBD1 (5 bases). V lost 5 bases, J lost 6 bases, and 23 bases lay in between. The germline CDR1 and CDR2 sequences are SGHVS and FNYEAQ. This CDR3 has 16 residues. CDR3 DNA (partial): TGTGCCAGCAGCATCAACCCCCCAGGGCAGTCGGCCGAG. Translated: CASSINPPGQSAE. In full, the CDR3 is CASSINPPGQSAEQYF.

On this clone: The missing CDR3 end, 3 residues past where the read stops, is filled in from the germline J gene. The chain has TRBV30 and TRBJ2-5; the D gene is possibly TRBD2 (6 bases). Germline V gene sequence: CDR1 GTSNPN, CDR2 SVGIG (reference sequence). This CDR3 has 16 residues. V was shortened by 1 base and J by 3 bases, with 18 bases between the two germline ends. The CDR3 reads CAWSALGGGVEETQYF. CDR3 DNA (partial): TGTGCCTGGAGTGCCCTGGGGGGTGGGGTGGAAGAGACC. The full variable domain, its missing parts supplied by reference TRBV30 and TRBJ2-5, is SQTIHQWPATLVQPVGSPLSLECTVEGTSNPNLYWYRQAAGRGLQLLFYSVGIGQISSEVPQNLSASRPQDRQFILSSKKLLLSDSGFYLCAWSALGGGVEETQYFGPGTRLLVL.

CDR3 loop: CSARDWTGDAEAFF. CDR3 DNA (partial): TGCAGTGCTAGAGACTGGACTGGTGACGCTGAA. This chain joins TRBV20-1 and TRBJ1-1; D is ambiguous. From the germline J gene comes the end of the CDR3, since the read stops 3 residues before it. Germline lookup yields CDR1 DFQATT and CDR2 SNEGSKA (reference sequence). The CDR3 extends over 14 amino acids. Trimming removed 0 bases at V and 6 bases at J, with 14 bases between.

Comments on this clone: The read halts 3 residues ahead of the CDR3 end, with the missing end drawn from the germline J gene. This same CDR3 is encoded by further DNA sequences in the sample. The chain has TRBV2 and TRBJ1-2, with D unresolved. V was pared by 8 bases and J by 7 bases, with 11 bases between. CDR3 size: 11 residues. In germline, CDR1 is SNHLY, CDR2 FYNNEI. CDR3 DNA, as far as it was read: TGTGCCAGCGTCCAGCAGGCTGGC. Residues: CASVQQAG. The entire CDR3 sequence reads CASVQQAGYTF.

Note on this clone: The read halts 3 residues ahead of the CDR3 end, with the missing end drawn from the germline J gene. The V and J genes are TRBV10-3 and TRBJ2-1; TRBD2 agrees at 10 bases. The CDR3 contains 14 residues. Germline V gene data show CDR1 as ENHRY and CDR2 as SYGVKD. V shed 7 bases, J shed 7 bases, and the junction held 7 bases outside the gene matches. The sequenced part of the CDR3 DNA is TGTGCCATCAATCAGCGGGGGGGCCGGAATGAG. It yields the protein CAINQRGGRNE. The full CDR3 reads CAINQRGGRNEQFF.

Concerning this clone: The read ends 3 residues shy of where the CDR3 ends; the end is completed using the germline J gene. The V gene is TRBV7-2, the J gene TRBJ1-5, with no clear D. Trimming stripped 1 base from V and 2 bases from J, with 9 bases between. The CDR3 covers 15 residues. Germline CDR1 SGHTA, CDR2 FQGNSA. The DNA read from the CDR3 is TGTGCCAGCAGCTTAGGGTACTTGGGCAATCAGCCC. Its translation is CASSLGYLGNQP. The complete CDR3 reads CASSLGYLGNQPQHF.

Details on this clone: Germline and junction disagree at one end, which may indicate a read error. The DNA ends 3 residues before the CDR3 does, and the rest of the CDR3 is filled in from the germline J gene. Other DNA sequences in the same sample also yield this CDR3. This chain joins TRBV7-2 and TRBJ1-3; 7 bases are shared with TRBD1. CDR1 SGHTA and CDR2 FQGNSA come from the germline V gene. The CDR3 consists of 15 residues. CDR3 sequence reads: CASSLLGTDGNTIYF. Incomplete CDR3 DNA: TGTGCCAGCAGCTTACTCGGGACAGATGGAAACACA.

Remarks on this clone: The read ends 3 residues before the CDR3 terminus; that terminus is restored from the germline J gene. The rearrangement links TRBV7-9 to TRBJ1-2, with 8 bases identical to TRBD1. This CDR3 has 14 amino acids. J gave up 7 bases and V 7 bases, and 11 bases lay outside the gene matches. The germline V gene has CDR1 SEHNR and CDR2 FQNEAQ (reference sequence). The part of the CDR3 DNA that was read is TGTGCCAGCATCCCGACAGGGGCCTTTCGTGGC. Protein product: CASIPTGAFRG. The CDR3 as a whole reads CASIPTGAFRGYTF.

Points on this clone: The CDR3 end falls 3 residues outside the read, so it is completed with the germline J gene. The rearrangement joins TRBV19 to TRBJ1-1, with a tentative D call TRBD1 (5 bases). Germline V lookup: CDR1 LNHDA, CDR2 SQIVND (reference sequence). This CDR3 has 13 amino acids. Between the trimmed V and J ends, which lost 6 bases and 1 base, there was a span of 9 bases. The CDR3 protein is CASSRQKNTEAFF. The DNA read from the CDR3 is TGTGCCAGTAGCAGACAGAAGAACACTGAA.